Given below is one T cell receptor (beta chain) in context. Its antigen remains unidentified. This specimen comes from a study of T cell repertoires in cytomegalovirus infection. As for the study in general: Both CMV infection and a matching HLA type were indicated by public TCR beta signatures. The study, taken as a whole, reports: Dominating the ex vivo response were TCR beta clonotypes that were CMV-specific and HLA-C-restricted. Individuals carrying CMV plus the relevant HLA were identified by cumulative frequency of public TCR beta families.

TCRdb fed the reads into MiXCR, producing one record per CDR3 protein. In the table there are roughly 720,000 distinct CDR3 sequences, 35% of which are singletons. The CDR3 is 17 amino acids. CDR1 and CDR2 (germline): KGHSH, LQKENI. The V gene end was trimmed by 6 bases and the J gene end by 2 bases; junction bases not matched to a gene: 12. The sample taken for sequencing was PBMCs. The TCR originated in a human donor in good health (CMV status not recorded). Some clones in this sample may be carry-over from other donors' samples. This chain links TRBV18 with TRBJ2-5, with TRBD1 matching 10 bases. CDR3 region: CASSKLRDRGRQETQYF. In DNA, the CDR3 is TGTGCCAGCTCGAAACTCCGGGACAGGGGCCGGCAAGAGACCCAGTACTTC.